These 19 T cell receptor beta chains share one sample of origin, sequenced in a study of radiotherapy plus CTLA-4 blockade in lung cancer. The table came from immunoSEQ multiplex PCR; TCRdb's copy has only in-frame clones and leaves some out. The sample shows about 25,000 clones, about three quarters of them seen only once. Source: peripheral blood, taken from a patient treated with radiotherapy plus ipilimumab. The source of these receptors is a human donor with non-small cell lung cancer who had stable disease on radiotherapy plus ipilimumab.

This clone was counted a few times. V usage is TRBV19 and J usage is TRBJ2-3, with 12 bases lining up with TRBD2. Germline CDR1 reads LNHDA; CDR2 reads SQIVND (reference sequence). V shed 6 bases, J shed 8 bases, and the junction held 9 bases outside the gene matches. The CDR3 length is 15 residues. The CDR3 spells CASSQTSGRSGTQYF. As DNA, the CDR3 is TGTGCCAGTAGCCAGACTAGCGGGAGAAGCGGTACGCAGTATTTT.

The rearrangement joins TRBV5-4 to TRBJ2-7, with 9 bases lining up with TRBD2. V gave up 4 bases and J gave up 0 bases; unmatched junction bases: 8. The CDR3 is 16 residues long. CDR1 and CDR2 from the germline V gene are SGHNT and YYREEE (reference sequence). The CDR3 DNA reads as TGTGCCAGCAGCCTGAGCGCGGGAGGGCCCTCCTACGAGCAGTACTTC. Translated: CASSLSAGGPSYEQYF.

This rearrangement joins TRBV2 to TRBJ2-2; TRBD2 matches 11 bases. This CDR3 is 16 amino acids long. Losses at the gene ends were 6 bases for V and 5 bases for J; bases not matched to a gene: 8. CDR1 and CDR2 (germline): SNHLY, FYNNEI. The CDR3 DNA sequence: TGTGCCAGCAGCTTAGCGGGAGGGCCATTTACCGGGGAGCTGTTTTTT. Translation: CASSLAGGPFTGELFF.

The chain employs TRBV6-1 and TRBJ1-4; the D gene is possibly TRBD1 (5 bases). The CDR3 has 16 amino acids. Germline lookup yields CDR1 MNHNS and CDR2 SASEGT. V was trimmed by 4 bases and J by 8 bases, leaving 20 bases between them. This chain's CDR3 is CASSGGAPGALEKLFF. As DNA, the CDR3 is TGTGCCAGCAGTGGCGGCGCCCCCGGGGCGTTGGAAAAACTGTTTTTT.

The chain has TRBV13 and TRBJ2-7; 12 bases are a match to TRBD1. The CDR3 consists of 18 residues. Germline V gene sequence: CDR1 PRHDT, CDR2 FYEKMQ (reference sequence). Trimming took 8 bases from V and 5 from J; bases not matched to a gene: 19. The chain's CDR3 is CASAGTNQGGTGGDEQYF. The CDR3 DNA follows: TGTGCCAGCGCGGGGACTAACCAAGGGGGGACAGGGGGCGACGAGCAGTACTTC. The whole variable domain, filled in from reference TRBV13 and TRBJ2-7, reads AAGVIQSPRHLIKEKRETATLKCYPIPRHDTVYWYQQGPGQDPQFLISFYEKMQSDKGSIPDRFSAQQFSDYHSELNMSSLELGDSALYFCASAGTNQGGTGGDEQYFGPGTRLTVT.

The chain recombines TRBV7-2 with TRBJ1-4; D is ambiguous. This CDR3 is built from 15 residues. Trimming cost V 1 base and J 10 bases, with 16 bases left between them. CDR1 SGHTA and CDR2 FQGNSA come from the germline V gene. The CDR3 spells CASSLVGPPSGKLFF. CDR3 sequence (DNA): TGTGCCAGCAGCTTAGTGGGTCCCCCGAGTGGAAAACTGTTTTTT.

The V call is TRBV7-9, the J call TRBJ2-1; TRBD2 aligns across 9 bases. The trim removed 6 bases at V and 8 bases at J, leaving 17 bases unmatched. The length of the CDR3 is 17 residues. Looked up from germline, CDR1 is SEHNR and CDR2 is FQNEAQ (reference sequence). The CDR3 DNA sequence: TGTGCCAGCAGTCGGGGGACTAGCCTCCTTTTGGCCCATGAGCAGTTCTTC. This sequence encodes CASSRGTSLLLAHEQFF.

This clone has a single count. The rearrangement joins TRBV4-1 to TRBJ2-3; 10 nucleotides line up with TRBD2. CDR1 is MGHRA and CDR2 is YSYEKL in the germline V gene. The J segment lost 2 bases and the V segment lost 3 bases, leaving 8 bases of the junction unmatched. The CDR3 is 17 residues long. CDR3 DNA: TGCGCCAGCAGCCATTCTCGGACTAGCGGATTCACAGATACGCAGTATTTT. It encodes CASSHSRTSGFTDTQYF.

The rearrangement uses TRBV7-6 and TRBJ2-1; D may be TRBD1 (5 bases). The V gene's germline CDR1 is SGHVS and CDR2 FNYEAQ. The CDR3 contains 15 residues. Trimming left V 1 base short and J 1 base short, with 8 bases between. The CDR3 region has the DNA TGTGCCAGCAGCTTAGGGACACCTTCCTACAATGAGCAGTTCTTC. This gives the protein CASSLGTPSYNEQFF. Complete variable domain (other parts from reference TRBV7-6 and TRBJ2-1): GAGVSQSPRYKVTKRGQDVALRCDPISGHVSLYWYRQALGQGPEFLTYFNYEAQQDKSGLPNDRFSAERPEGSISTLTIQRTEQRDSAMYRCASSLGTPSYNEQFFGPGTRLTVL.

The chain carries TRBV5-4 and TRBJ2-6, with 11 positions matching TRBD2. This CDR3 has 16 amino acids. Germline lookup yields CDR1 SGHNT and CDR2 YYREEE (reference sequence). V shed 9 bases and J 0 bases; nucleotides not matched to a gene: 5. The CDR3 DNA follows: TGTGCCACCCTAGCGGGAGGCCACTCTGGGGCCAACGTCCTGACTTTC. The encoded protein is CATLAGGHSGANVLTF.

The chain recombines TRBV13 with TRBJ1-2; D may be TRBD1 (6 bases). Germline V gene lookup returns CDR1 PRHDT and CDR2 FYEKMQ (reference sequence). CDR3 length equals 14 residues. The V end was cut by 3 bases, the J end by 1 base, with 9 bases between. CDR3: CASSLYRVNYGYTF. The CDR3 DNA sequence: TGTGCCAGCAGCTTGTACAGGGTTAACTATGGCTACACCTTC.

V gene TRBV7-6 combines with J gene TRBJ1-5; possible D gene TRBD1, 6 bases. Germline values: CDR1 SGHVS, CDR2 FNYEAQ. Trimming left V 4 bases short and J 3 bases short, with 19 bases between. The CDR3 has 17 amino acids. CDR3 residues: CASSSVTGSGDNQPQHF. For the CDR3, the DNA is TGTGCCAGCAGCTCAGTAACAGGGTCGGGAGACAATCAGCCCCAGCATTTT.

The chain recombines TRBV4-3 with TRBJ2-7, with 8 bases aligning to TRBD2. Germline loops: CDR1 LGHNA, CDR2 YSLEER. The CDR3 is 16 residues long. V lost 0 bases and J lost 3; bases outside the gene matches: 7. CDR3 sequence: CASSQEWGSGSYEQYF. In nucleotides, the CDR3 is TGCGCCAGCAGCCAAGAATGGGGCAGCGGGAGCTACGAGCAGTACTTC.

The V and J genes are TRBV19 and TRBJ1-1; unclear D gene. The CDR3 runs 15 residues. V shed 6 bases and J shed 3 bases, with 17 bases lying between them. Germline loops: CDR1 LNHDA, CDR2 SQIVND (reference sequence). The CDR3 nucleotides are TGTGCCAGTAGCCTCATTTGGAGGGAGGACACTGAAGCTTTCTTT. It specifies CASSLIWREDTEAFF.

This chain connects TRBV7-2 to TRBJ2-7; 12 positions match TRBD2. The J segment lost 4 bases and the V segment lost 5 bases, leaving 9 bases of the junction unmatched. The CDR3 length is 16 residues. Germline V CDR1 and CDR2: SGHTA, FQGNSA. This CDR3 reads CASSPGLAGSGYEQYF. In DNA form, the CDR3 reads TGTGCCAGCAGCCCCGGACTAGCGGGATCGGGGTACGAGCAGTACTTC.

J is TRBJ2-1 and V is TRBV19, with a tentative D call TRBD2 (5 bases). The ends were cut back, 5 bases at V and 7 bases at J, with 6 bases in the middle. Germline V lookup: CDR1 LNHDA, CDR2 SQIVND (reference sequence). The CDR3 has 11 amino acids. The CDR3: CASSPGNEQFF. CDR3 sequence (DNA): TGTGCCAGTAGTCCGGGGAATGAGCAGTTCTTC.

DNA for the CDR3: TGTGCCAGCAGTGACAATGAGCAGTTCTTC. Amino acid sequence: CASSDNEQFF. The chain recombines TRBV2 with TRBJ2-1; D remains ambiguous. The germline V and J ends were trimmed by 3 bases and 6 bases, with 0 bases remaining between them. Germline CDR1 reads SNHLY; CDR2 reads FYNNEI. This CDR3 comprises 10 residues.

The chain has TRBV7-6 and TRBJ1-1; 7 bases align to TRBD1. Germline lookup yields CDR1 SGHVS and CDR2 FNYEAQ. J lost 3 bases, V lost 0 bases, and 4 bases had no gene match. The CDR3 is 15 amino acids. Here the CDR3 reads CASSLAGQGDTEAFF. The CDR3 DNA follows: TGTGCCAGCAGCTTAGCGGGCCAGGGGGACACTGAAGCTTTCTTT. Full variable domain (remainder filled in from reference TRBV7-6 and TRBJ1-1): GAGVSQSPRYKVTKRGQDVALRCDPISGHVSLYWYRQALGQGPEFLTYFNYEAQQDKSGLPNDRFSAERPEGSISTLTIQRTEQRDSAMYRCASSLAGQGDTEAFFGQGTRLTVV.

This chain links TRBV7-6 with TRBJ1-4; a possible D gene is TRBD1 (6 bases). V was pared by 2 bases and J by 8 bases, with 21 bases between. Germline loops: CDR1 SGHVS, CDR2 FNYEAQ. The CDR3 is made up of 17 amino acids. In DNA form, the CDR3 reads TGTGCCAGCAGCTTAAACAGGGCGAGCTATCCCGACGAAAAACTGTTTTTT. Amino acid sequence: CASSLNRASYPDEKLFF.